The rows below give T cell receptor beta chains drawn from one sample of a study of cytomegalovirus exposure and HLA in healthy donors. The repertoire was sequenced with immunoSEQ multiplex PCR; TCRdb's copy has only in-frame clones and lacks some. The profile shows about 160,000 clones, 65% to 80% of them singletons. Sequences were obtained from PBMCs. All receptors come from a woman between 50 and 59 years old in good health and CMV-seropositive. CDR3s include the opening cysteine and the closing phenylalanine or tryptophan. Clone sizes are given selectively: once, few, many, or a class where the clone is expanded.

v_gene,abundance,CDR3aa
TRBV4-2,NA,CASSQEGSGRAVYNEQFF
TRBV11-2,few,CASSARVTGYNEQFF
TRBV11-3,NA,CASSLDVTGTGPGAEAFF
TRBV18,few,CASSPPSGEAYEQYF
TRBV27,few,CASSQGRSNQPQHF
TRBV6-5,NA,CASSRVRGSYEQYF
TRBV15,once,CATSRGSIQRAEAFF
TRBV5-4,NA,CASRTGAYNEQFF
TRBV7-6,NA,CASSSGQMNTEAFF
TRBV5-5,NA,CASSLGGINNEQFF
TRBV6-6,once,CASSYSTFGTNYEQYF
TRBV5-4,NA,CASSLNRGSGANVLTF
TRBV4-1,NA,CASSHGTRGAFF
TRBV9,NA,CASTSGTSGGRRNEQFF
TRBV19,few,CASSRGQGARGEAFF
TRBV29-1,NA,CSVDPVLDYGYTF
TRBV7-8,NA,CASSLKTGTDTQYF
TRBV19,NA,CASSYTSESSYEQYF
TRBV5-1,few,CASSENSGAHEQYF
TRBV5-6,once,CASSPDIYETQYF
TRBV19,once,CARAPPWASGRTPAGELFF
TRBV10-3,NA,CAIGQGASQPQHF
TRBV19,NA,CASSTVQGWGEKLFF
TRBV28,NA,CASSFAGQGFEQYF
TRBV5-8,NA,CASSLGGGDTEAFF
TRBV28,NA,CASSQNRGQYF
TRBV7-3,NA,CASSLVGQGGYTF
TRBV11-2,few,CASSLEGGRASGELFF
TRBV5-1,few,CASSLSPAGLTEAFF
TRBV4-3,NA,CASSQGFSGRVGNEQFF
TRBV5-4,NA,CASSPGTGFSHSPLHF
TRBV4-2,NA,CASSQDMTGGEPQHF
TRBV7-2,NA,CASSLFGGGSETQYF
TRBV2,NA,CASSDVFGGTEAFF
TRBV5-1,NA,CASSATSGRDTQYF
TRBV4-3,NA,CASSRLQGSAEAFF
TRBV7-8,NA,CASSLNQAGGAQYF
TRBV19,NA,CASNGPGTGDMYGYTF
TRBV19,NA,CASSIIGVHEQYF
TRBV4-3,once,CASSQLAGAGEQYF
TRBV5-4,NA,CASRNLDRNEQFF
TRBV18,NA,CASSARLAGGLETQYF
TRBV27,NA,CASSPTAFQETQYF
TRBV7-9,NA,CASSLVNEFTEAFF
TRBV7-3,NA,CASSAGQTQETQYF
TRBV6-1,NA,CASSSLAGLYEQYF
TRBV5-1,NA,CASSLGVSGSTDTQYF
TRBV28,NA,CASSPGDRALVRAFF
TRBV4-3,NA,CASSREENYGYTF
TRBV12-5,NA,CASGGGSSYNEQFF
TRBV6-6,NA,CASVPDRVNEKLFF
TRBV5-1,NA,CASSFTPTEFYGYTF
TRBV4-1,once,CASSPAGAGAGTDTQYF
TRBV19,NA,CATEPGGTYNEQFF